Listed below are T cell receptor beta chains from one sample, sequenced in a study of cytomegalovirus exposure and HLA in healthy donors. Profiling relied on immunoSEQ multiplex PCR, and the TCRdb table lists in-frame clones only, not all of them. Of about 57,000 clones detected, 65% to 90% appear once; the ten largest clones hold 4.3%. Sequenced: PBMCs. These TCRs come from a man aged 25-45 years in good health and CMV-seronegative. Each CDR3 is given with its conserved first and last residue. Each record gives: clone size, CDR3 length, D gene, J gene, V gene, CDR3 protein, CDR3 DNA. The D gene is left open where the match is weak. Not all rows give a size; the values are once, few, many and, for expanded clones, a class.

clone_size: .
cdr3_length: 16
d_call: TRBD1
j_call: TRBJ2-1
v_call: TRBV9
cdr3_aa: CASSVSLRGQVKEQFF
cdr3_nt: TGTGCCAGCAGCGTCTCCCTCAGAGGACAGGTTAAAGAGCAGTTCTTC

clone_size: .
cdr3_length: 16
d_call: TRBD1
j_call: TRBJ2-5
v_call: TRBV18
cdr3_aa: CASSSNRDRAQETQYF
cdr3_nt: TGTGCCAGCTCATCGAACCGGGACAGGGCCCAAGAGACCCAGTACTTC

clone_size: .
cdr3_length: 17
d_call: TRBD1
j_call: TRBJ1-2
v_call: TRBV5-6
cdr3_aa: CASSLAPGQGFNYGYTF
cdr3_nt: TGTGCCAGCAGCTTAGCCCCGGGACAGGGGTTTAACTATGGCTACACCTTC

clone_size: .
cdr3_length: 14
d_call: TRBD2
j_call: TRBJ2-7
v_call: TRBV7-9
cdr3_aa: CASSPPRGTYEQYF
cdr3_nt: TGTGCCAGCAGCCCCCCGCGGGGGACCTACGAGCAGTACTTC

clone_size: .
cdr3_length: 18
d_call: .
j_call: TRBJ2-1
v_call: TRBV2
cdr3_aa: CASSEAPRGGTGYNEQFF
cdr3_nt: TGTGCCAGCAGTGAAGCGCCGCGGGGGGGGACAGGCTACAATGAGCAGTTCTTC

clone_size: .
cdr3_length: 11
d_call: .
j_call: TRBJ1-1
v_call: TRBV30
cdr3_aa: CAWSAPSGAFF
cdr3_nt: TGTGCCTGGAGTGCCCCATCGGGAGCTTTCTTT

clone_size: .
cdr3_length: 15
d_call: TRBD1
j_call: TRBJ1-6
v_call: TRBV10-2
cdr3_aa: CASSRGAGDDSPLHF
cdr3_nt: TGCGCCAGCAGCAGGGGGGCAGGGGATGATTCACCCCTCCACTTT

clone_size: .
cdr3_length: 12
d_call: .
j_call: TRBJ2-2
v_call: TRBV27
cdr3_aa: CASSSNTGELFF
cdr3_nt: TGTGCCAGCAGCTCGAACACCGGGGAGCTGTTTTTT

clone_size: .
cdr3_length: 12
d_call: .
j_call: TRBJ1-1
v_call: TRBV7-9
cdr3_aa: CSSSFRDTEAFF
cdr3_nt: TGTTCCAGCAGCTTCCGGGACACTGAAGCTTTCTTT

clone_size: .
cdr3_length: 15
d_call: TRBD1
j_call: TRBJ1-5
v_call: TRBV29-1
cdr3_aa: CSVEAGTGGNQPQHF
cdr3_nt: TGCAGCGTTGAAGCCGGGACAGGGGGCAATCAGCCCCAGCATTTT

clone_size: .
cdr3_length: 13
d_call: TRBD1
j_call: TRBJ2-7
v_call: TRBV2
cdr3_aa: CASSGTGPYEQYF
cdr3_nt: TGTGCCAGCAGTGGGACAGGCCCCTACGAGCAGTACTTC

clone_size: .
cdr3_length: 13
d_call: .
j_call: TRBJ2-5
v_call: TRBV12-5
cdr3_aa: CASGYRIQETQYF
cdr3_nt: TGTGCTAGTGGTTACAGGATACAAGAGACCCAGTACTTC

clone_size: .
cdr3_length: 12
d_call: .
j_call: TRBJ2-1
v_call: TRBV5-1
cdr3_aa: CASSLAGDEQFF
cdr3_nt: TGCGCCAGCAGCTTGGCGGGGGATGAGCAGTTCTTC

clone_size: .
cdr3_length: 14
d_call: .
j_call: TRBJ2-3
v_call: TRBV9
cdr3_aa: CASSGGGSTDTQYF
cdr3_nt: TGTGCCAGCAGCGGTGGCGGAAGCACAGATACGCAGTATTTT

clone_size: once
cdr3_length: 16
d_call: .
j_call: TRBJ1-4
v_call: TRBV19
cdr3_aa: CASSTATGPSTEKLFF
cdr3_nt: TGTGCCAGTAGTACTGCTACAGGGCCTTCTACTGAAAAACTGTTTTTT

clone_size: .
cdr3_length: 19
d_call: TRBD2
j_call: TRBJ2-3
v_call: TRBV15
cdr3_aa: CATSRGGRGIWGSTDTQYF
cdr3_nt: TGTGCCACCAGCAGAGGAGGGCGGGGGATATGGGGTAGCACAGATACGCAGTATTTT

clone_size: .
cdr3_length: 12
d_call: .
j_call: TRBJ1-2
v_call: TRBV6-1
cdr3_aa: CASSTGQTGYTF
cdr3_nt: TGTGCCAGCAGTACCGGACAAACTGGCTACACCTTC

clone_size: once
cdr3_length: 14
d_call: .
j_call: TRBJ1-1
v_call: TRBV7-9
cdr3_aa: CSSTLGGEATEAFF
cdr3_nt: TGTTCCAGCACCCTAGGGGGGGAGGCCACTGAAGCTTTCTTT

clone_size: .
cdr3_length: 15
d_call: TRBD2
j_call: TRBJ2-1
v_call: TRBV13
cdr3_aa: CASSPGLAGFNEQFF
cdr3_nt: TGTGCCAGCAGCCCCGGACTAGCGGGATTCAATGAGCAGTTCTTC

clone_size: .
cdr3_length: 15
d_call: TRBD2
j_call: TRBJ2-1
v_call: TRBV5-1
cdr3_aa: CASTLEGTTYNEQFF
cdr3_nt: TGCGCCAGCACCTTGGAAGGGACTACCTACAATGAGCAGTTCTTC

clone_size: .
cdr3_length: 12
d_call: TRBD1
j_call: TRBJ1-1
v_call: TRBV7-9
cdr3_aa: CSSSQQGLEAFF
cdr3_nt: TGTTCCAGCAGCCAACAGGGGCTTGAAGCTTTCTTT

clone_size: .
cdr3_length: 14
d_call: TRBD1
j_call: TRBJ1-4
v_call: TRBV6-4
cdr3_aa: CASSDSGGGEKLFF
cdr3_nt: TGTGCCAGCAGTGACTCAGGGGGCGGTGAAAAACTGTTTTTT

clone_size: once
cdr3_length: 15
d_call: TRBD2
j_call: TRBJ2-3
v_call: TRBV2
cdr3_aa: CASRKAGGVPDTQYF
cdr3_nt: TGTGCCAGCAGGAAGGCGGGGGGGGTCCCAGATACGCAGTATTTT

clone_size: .
cdr3_length: 14
d_call: TRBD1
j_call: TRBJ1-5
v_call: TRBV2
cdr3_aa: CASSGTGGGQPQHF
cdr3_nt: TGTGCCAGCAGTGGTACAGGGGGGGGTCAGCCCCAGCATTTT

clone_size: .
cdr3_length: 13
d_call: TRBD1
j_call: TRBJ1-1
v_call: TRBV6-5
cdr3_aa: CASSDRENTEAFF
cdr3_nt: TGTGCCAGCAGTGACAGGGAAAACACTGAAGCTTTCTTT

clone_size: .
cdr3_length: 16
d_call: TRBD1
j_call: TRBJ1-5
v_call: TRBV7-9
cdr3_aa: CASSHSSTGGWQPQHF
cdr3_nt: TGTGCCAGCAGCCACTCCTCGACAGGGGGCTGGCAGCCCCAGCATTTT

clone_size: .
cdr3_length: 12
d_call: .
j_call: TRBJ1-1
v_call: TRBV7-9
cdr3_aa: CASSFIGTEAFF
cdr3_nt: TGTGCCAGCAGCTTTATCGGCACTGAAGCTTTCTTT

clone_size: .
cdr3_length: 15
d_call: TRBD2
j_call: TRBJ2-3
v_call: TRBV29-1
cdr3_aa: CSVERRRGSTDTQYF
cdr3_nt: TGCAGCGTTGAGAGGAGGCGGGGGAGCACAGATACGCAGTATTTT

clone_size: .
cdr3_length: 15
d_call: .
j_call: TRBJ1-2
v_call: TRBV9
cdr3_aa: CASSVGWRAVYGYTF
cdr3_nt: TGTGCCAGCAGCGTAGGGTGGAGGGCGGTCTATGGCTACACCTTC

clone_size: once
cdr3_length: 17
d_call: TRBD1
j_call: TRBJ2-7
v_call: TRBV7-9
cdr3_aa: CASSLGPWDSRPYEQYF
cdr3_nt: TGTGCCAGCAGCTTAGGCCCTTGGGACAGCCGCCCCTACGAGCAGTACTTC

clone_size: .
cdr3_length: 15
d_call: TRBD2
j_call: TRBJ2-3
v_call: TRBV5-6
cdr3_aa: CASSRGGGGPDTQYF
cdr3_nt: TGTGCCAGCAGCCGTGGGGGCGGGGGGCCGGATACGCAGTATTTT

clone_size: .
cdr3_length: 15
d_call: .
j_call: TRBJ1-1
v_call: TRBV25-1
cdr3_aa: CASSELGRPNTEAFF
cdr3_nt: TGTGCCAGCAGTGAATTAGGGAGACCGAACACTGAAGCTTTCTTT

clone_size: .
cdr3_length: 15
d_call: .
j_call: TRBJ2-7
v_call: TRBV14
cdr3_aa: CASSPGFIFSHEQYF
cdr3_nt: TGTGCCAGCAGCCCCGGGTTCATCTTCTCCCACGAGCAGTACTTC

clone_size: .
cdr3_length: 13
d_call: .
j_call: TRBJ2-1
v_call: TRBV7-9
cdr3_aa: CASSWTGGNEQFF
cdr3_nt: TGTGCCAGCAGCTGGACAGGAGGGAATGAGCAGTTCTTC

clone_size: .
cdr3_length: 15
d_call: TRBD1
j_call: TRBJ1-2
v_call: TRBV9
cdr3_aa: CASSVGTGVDYGYTF
cdr3_nt: TGTGCCAGCAGCGTGGGGACAGGGGTTGACTATGGCTACACCTTC

clone_size: .
cdr3_length: 15
d_call: TRBD2
j_call: TRBJ2-7
v_call: TRBV5-1
cdr3_aa: CASSLDAGGPYEQYF
cdr3_nt: TGCGCCAGCAGCTTGGATGCGGGAGGACCCTACGAGCAGTACTTC

clone_size: .
cdr3_length: 15
d_call: TRBD1
j_call: TRBJ2-2
v_call: TRBV2
cdr3_aa: CASSPLQGVTGELFF
cdr3_nt: TGTGCCAGCAGTCCCCTCCAGGGGGTCACCGGGGAGCTGTTTTTT

clone_size: .
cdr3_length: 17
d_call: TRBD1
j_call: TRBJ1-2
v_call: TRBV28
cdr3_aa: CASRSGTGGLASSGYTF
cdr3_nt: TGTGCCAGCAGGTCCGGGACAGGGGGGTTGGCTTCTAGTGGCTACACCTTC

clone_size: .
cdr3_length: 13
d_call: TRBD1
j_call: TRBJ1-1
v_call: TRBV7-9
cdr3_aa: CASSQGGGTEAFF
cdr3_nt: TGTGCCAGCAGCCAGGGGGGTGGGACTGAAGCTTTCTTT

clone_size: few
cdr3_length: 15
d_call: .
j_call: TRBJ2-7
v_call: TRBV4-3
cdr3_aa: CASSQDLASPYEQYF
cdr3_nt: TGCGCCAGCAGCCAAGATCTTGCGTCACCCTACGAGCAGTACTTC

clone_size: .
cdr3_length: 19
d_call: TRBD2
j_call: TRBJ2-3
v_call: TRBV4-2
cdr3_aa: CASSQDPGSTSGGADTQYF
cdr3_nt: TGTGCCAGCAGCCAAGATCCGGGAAGTACGAGCGGGGGGGCAGATACGCAGTATTTT

clone_size: .
cdr3_length: 15
d_call: .
j_call: TRBJ1-4
v_call: TRBV10-3
cdr3_aa: CAISESQGTNEKLFF
cdr3_nt: TGTGCCATCAGTGAGTCCCAGGGAACTAATGAAAAACTGTTTTTT

clone_size: .
cdr3_length: 16
d_call: .
j_call: TRBJ2-7
v_call: TRBV6-6
cdr3_aa: CASSYTWAEGSYEQYF
cdr3_nt: TGTGCCAGCAGTTACACATGGGCAGAGGGCTCCTACGAGCAGTACTTC

clone_size: few
cdr3_length: 14
d_call: TRBD1
j_call: TRBJ1-1
v_call: TRBV30
cdr3_aa: CAWRDRGRETEAFF
cdr3_nt: TGTGCCTGGAGGGACAGGGGGCGCGAGACTGAAGCTTTCTTT

clone_size: .
cdr3_length: 14
d_call: .
j_call: TRBJ2-3
v_call: TRBV19
cdr3_aa: CASGKPLVADTQYF
cdr3_nt: TGTGCCAGCGGTAAGCCCCTCGTAGCGGATACGCAGTATTTT